A selection of T cell receptor beta chains follows, all from one sample in a study of metastatic and nonmetastatic thyroid tumors. Via MiXCR, TCRdb re-called the PCR reads. Here the sample spans about 15,000 clones, 26% being singletons. The sample consisted of tumor tissue. The receptor source for this set is a female donor with papillary thyroid cancer or a benign thyroid nodule (not recorded which). Some clones in this sample may be carry-over from other donors' samples. CDR3s include the opening cysteine and the closing phenylalanine or tryptophan. Fields, in order: J gene, D gene, V gene, clone size, CDR3 protein, CDR3 DNA. The D gene is left open where the match is weak. Rows give clone size only sometimes, using once, few, many, or a class for an expanded clone.

j_gene: TRBJ2-3
d_gene: TRBD2
v_gene: TRBV5-1
abundance: .
CDR3aa: CASSLGIGGASTQYF
CDR3nt: TGCGCCAGCAGCTTGGGTATCGGGGGGGCCAGTACGCAGTATTTT

j_gene: TRBJ1-1
d_gene: .
v_gene: TRBV27
abundance: many
CDR3aa: CASSPRDTEAFF
CDR3nt: TGTGCCAGCAGCCCCAGGGACACTGAAGCTTTCTTT

j_gene: TRBJ2-7
d_gene: TRBD1
v_gene: TRBV24-1
abundance: few
CDR3aa: CATSDWDSQYEQYF
CDR3nt: TGTGCCACCAGTGATTGGGACAGCCAATACGAGCAGTACTTC

j_gene: TRBJ1-2
d_gene: TRBD1
v_gene: TRBV28
abundance: .
CDR3aa: CASKRDRVRFDYGYTF
CDR3nt: TGTGCCAGCAAACGCGACAGGGTCAGATTCGACTATGGCTACACCTTC

j_gene: TRBJ2-1
d_gene: TRBD1
v_gene: TRBV6-1
abundance: many
CDR3aa: CASSNRGRSNEQFF
CDR3nt: TGTGCCAGCAGTAACAGGGGAAGGTCCAATGAGCAGTTCTTC

j_gene: TRBJ2-5
d_gene: .
v_gene: TRBV7-9
abundance: many
CDR3aa: CASSLVASYQETQYF
CDR3nt: TGTGCCAGCAGCTTAGTGGCTAGCTACCAAGAGACCCAGTACTTC

j_gene: TRBJ2-3
d_gene: .
v_gene: TRBV19
abundance: .
CDR3aa: CASSIGGDIQYF
CDR3nt: TGTGCCAGTAGTATAGGGGGGGATATACAGTATTTT

j_gene: TRBJ2-7
d_gene: TRBD1
v_gene: TRBV5-4
abundance: .
CDR3aa: CASSLVGGTGVPYEQYF
CDR3nt: TGCGCCAGCAGCTTGGTGGGGGGGACAGGGGTACCCTACGAGCAGTACTTC

j_gene: TRBJ1-2
d_gene: TRBD1
v_gene: TRBV6-1
abundance: few
CDR3aa: CASNLGQGGYGYTF
CDR3nt: TGTGCCAGCAACCTTGGACAGGGCGGCTATGGCTACACCTTC

j_gene: TRBJ1-3
d_gene: .
v_gene: TRBV4-1
abundance: many
CDR3aa: CASSQIGGTSGNTIYF
CDR3nt: TGCGCCAGCAGCCAGATAGGGGGGACTAGTGGAAACACCATATATTTT

j_gene: TRBJ2-1
d_gene: TRBD1
v_gene: TRBV12-3/TRBV12-4
abundance: few
CDR3aa: CASSERGGGGSNEQFF
CDR3nt: TGTGCCAGCAGCGAAAGAGGGGGCGGCGGTTCCAATGAGCAGTTCTTC

j_gene: TRBJ1-2
d_gene: TRBD1
v_gene: TRBV11-1
abundance: .
CDR3aa: CASSSPGGRQGTNYGYTF
CDR3nt: TGTGCCAGCAGCTCGCCCGGGGGGAGACAGGGCACTAACTATGGCTACACCTTC

j_gene: TRBJ1-6
d_gene: .
v_gene: TRBV6-5
abundance: few
CDR3aa: CASSYSSGGTYSSPLHF
CDR3nt: TGTGCCAGCAGTTACTCCTCGGGAGGTACCTATAGTTCACCCCTCCACTTT

j_gene: TRBJ2-1
d_gene: TRBD1
v_gene: TRBV11-2
abundance: .
CDR3aa: CASSVTGDAYNEQFF
CDR3nt: TGTGCCAGCAGCGTGACAGGGGACGCCTACAATGAGCAGTTCTTC

j_gene: TRBJ2-7
d_gene: TRBD2
v_gene: TRBV15
abundance: .
CDR3aa: CATSRDPGTSDEQYF
CDR3nt: TGTGCCACCAGCAGAGATCCCGGGACTAGCGACGAGCAGTACTTC

j_gene: TRBJ2-2
d_gene: TRBD2
v_gene: TRBV6-1
abundance: many
CDR3aa: CASRLAGGNTGELFF
CDR3nt: TGTGCCAGCAGGCTAGCGGGGGGGAACACCGGGGAGCTGTTTTTT

j_gene: TRBJ2-3
d_gene: TRBD2
v_gene: TRBV20-1
abundance: many
CDR3aa: CSAIDVRAGTDTQYF
CDR3nt: TGCAGTGCTATCGACGTTAGAGCGGGAACAGATACGCAGTATTTT